Presented here are 29 T cell receptor beta chains from one specimen sequenced in a study of T cells in women clearing cervical HPV infection. Measured with immunoSEQ multiplex PCR; TCRdb has only the in-frame clones, and not every one. Across approximately 39,000 clones, the top ten clones capture roughly 4% of the sample. Sequencing was done on a sample of blood buffy coat. These receptor sequences come from a woman aged 18-70 years with a cervical HPV16 infection that either progressed to CIN3+ or cleared (not recorded which).

Points on this clone: The sequenced fragment ends 3 residues before the CDR3 boundary, so the rest is inferred from the germline J gene. J is TRBJ1-1 and V is TRBV5-1; 9 bases fit TRBD1. There are 14 residues in the CDR3. V lost 2 bases and J lost 6; bases outside the gene matches: 5. The germline V gene has CDR1 SGHRS and CDR2 YFSETQ. CDR3 amino acids: CASSFTGGPAEAFF. The part of the CDR3 DNA that was read is TGCGCCAGCAGCTTTACAGGGGGCCCAGCTGAA.

On this clone itself: The missing CDR3 end, 3 residues past where the read stops, is filled in from the germline J gene. The rearrangement joins TRBV5-6 to TRBJ1-1; D is possibly TRBD1 (5 bases). The germline V gene has CDR1 SGHDT and CDR2 YYEEEE. CDR3 length: 13 residues. CDR3 DNA (partial): TGTGCCAGCAGCTTGGAACTGGAGGAGGGG. Residues: CASSLELEEG. In full, the CDR3 reads CASSLELEEGAFF.

Points on this clone: The junction departs from the called germline gene at one end, perhaps through a read error. The read halts 3 residues ahead of the CDR3 end, with the missing end drawn from the germline J gene. The rearrangement links TRBV4-2 to TRBJ2-6; D possibly corresponds to TRBD1 (6 bases). Germline CDR1 reads LGHNA; CDR2 reads YNFKEQ. CDR3 length: 16 residues. The DNA read from the CDR3 is TGCGCCAGCAGCCAAGAGGGGACATCTGGGGCCAACGTC. This translates into CASSQEGTSGANV. In full, the CDR3 is CASSQEGTSGANVLTF.

For this clone: The read ends 3 residues shy of where the CDR3 ends; the end is completed using the germline J gene. The chain couples TRBV2 to TRBJ1-1, with TRBD1 as a possible D gene (5 bases). The germline V and J ends were trimmed by 9 bases and 4 bases, with 18 bases remaining between them. This CDR3 has 14 residues. Germline loops: CDR1 SNHLY, CDR2 FYNNEI. CDR3 protein: CARKPWGGSTEAFF. Partial CDR3 DNA: TGTGCCAGAAAACCCTGGGGGGGGAGCACTGAA.

The part of the CDR3 DNA that was read is TGTGCCAGCAGCTTAGACGAGGGGTTCAATCAGCCC. Protein product: CASSLDEGFNQP. The whole CDR3 sequence reads CASSLDEGFNQPQHF. The chain uses TRBV7-6 and TRBJ1-5, with TRBD1 as a possible D gene (5 bases). Coverage ceases 3 residues before the CDR3 finishes, and the germline J gene fills in the end. The CDR3 is 15 amino acids. Germline V gives CDR1 SGHVS, CDR2 FNYEAQ. V was trimmed by 1 base and J by 3 bases, leaving 10 bases between them. Together with reference TRBV7-6 and TRBJ1-5, the CDR3 gives the full variable domain: GAGVSQSPRYKVTKRGQDVALRCDPISGHVSLYWYRQALGQGPEFLTYFNYEAQQDKSGLPNDRFSAERPEGSISTLTIQRTEQRDSAMYRCASSLDEGFNQPQHFGDGTRLSIL.

As concerns this clone: The read ends 3 residues early relative to the CDR3; the germline J gene fills the gap. The V gene is TRBV19, the J gene TRBJ1-2; TRBD1 matches at 12 bases. CDR1 LNHDA and CDR2 SQIVND come from the germline V gene (reference sequence). The CDR3 has 16 residues. The V gene end was trimmed by 7 bases and the J gene end by 5 bases; junction bases not matched to a gene: 11. The CDR3 region is CASIPGQGAFPYGYTF. The DNA read from the CDR3 is TGTGCCAGTATCCCGGGACAGGGGGCTTTTCCGTATGGC.

Points on this clone: With the read ending 3 residues before the CDR3 end, the germline J gene is used to fill in that end. The V gene is TRBV5-5, the J gene TRBJ2-1; D remains ambiguous. Between the trimmed V and J ends, which lost 7 bases and 3 bases, there was a span of 8 bases. Germline V gene sequence: CDR1 SGHKS, CDR2 YYEKEE (reference sequence). The CDR3 totals 12 residues. CDR3 DNA (partial): TGTGCCAGCGGCAAAAACTACAATGAG. This codes for CASGKNYNE. The full CDR3 sequence reads CASGKNYNEQFF. The entire variable domain, with the rest obtained from reference TRBV5-5 and TRBJ2-1, is as follows: DAGVTQSPTHLIKTRGQQVTLRCSPISGHKSVSWYQQVLGQGPQFIFQYYEKEERGRGNFPDRFSARQFPNYSSELNVNALLLGDSALYLCASGKNYNEQFFGPGTRLTVL.

The CDR3 bases that were read are TGCAGTGCTTTAGGGTACAATGAG. Its protein is CSALGYNE. The whole CDR3 protein reads CSALGYNEQFF. The J gene is TRBJ2-1, the V gene TRBV20-1; D is unclear. The read ends 3 residues before the CDR3 terminus; that terminus is restored from the germline J gene. Looked up from germline, CDR1 is DFQATT and CDR2 is SNEGSKA (reference sequence). V lost 5 bases to trimming and J lost 4 bases, with 6 bases between them. The CDR3 contains 11 residues.

For this clone: The DNA ends 3 residues before the CDR3 does, and the rest of the CDR3 is filled in from the germline J gene. V and J are TRBV20-1 and TRBJ1-2; no definite D call. With 0 bases removed from V and 2 bases from J, the gap between germline ends came to 13 bases. This CDR3 is 15 amino acids long. Germline V CDR1 and CDR2: DFQATT, SNEGSKA (reference sequence). The CDR3 sequence: CSARDMDLRNYGYTF. Partial CDR3 DNA: TGCAGTGCTAGAGACATGGACTTAAGGAACTATGGC.

With respect to this clone: The CDR3 is cut off 3 residues early in the read; its end comes from the germline J gene. This chain joins TRBV11-3 and TRBJ2-7; 9 bases are shared with TRBD1. CDR1 is SGHNT and CDR2 is YENEEA in the germline V gene. This CDR3 spans 14 amino acids. Trimming took 5 bases from V and 1 from J; bases not matched to a gene: 3. This chain's CDR3 is CASSMGQGSYEQYF. CDR3 DNA (partial): TGTGCCAGCAGCATGGGACAGGGATCCTACGAG.

About this clone itself: From the germline J gene comes the end of the CDR3, since the read stops 3 residues before it. V is TRBV29-1 and J is TRBJ2-3; 8 nucleotides align to TRBD2. The CDR3 length is 13 residues. Germline values: CDR1 SQVTM, CDR2 ANQGSEA. V was clipped by 6 bases and J by 2 bases; unmatched bases: 4. The sequenced CDR3 bases are TGCAGCGTAGGGACTAGTTCCACAGATACG. Its protein product is CSVGTSSTDT. The whole CDR3 sequence is CSVGTSSTDTQYF.

As for this clone: The read halts 3 residues ahead of the CDR3 end, with the missing end drawn from the germline J gene. The chain joins TRBV6-4 to TRBJ2-7; 10 bases are a match to TRBD1. Germline lookup yields CDR1 MRHNA and CDR2 SNTAGT. Trimming removed 2 bases from V and 2 bases from J; junction bases left unmatched: 6. The CDR3 loop spans 16 amino acids. This CDR3 is CASSDLPGTGAYEQYF. Incomplete CDR3 DNA: TGTGCCAGCAGTGACCTCCCCGGGACAGGGGCCTACGAG.

Comment on this clone: With the read ending 3 residues before the CDR3 end, the germline J gene is used to fill in that end. The genes are TRBV7-8 and TRBJ2-5, with TRBD2 matching 13 bases. Germline loops: CDR1 SGHVS, CDR2 FQNEAQ. V shed 5 bases and J 4 bases; nucleotides not matched to a gene: 13. This CDR3 has 18 residues. The sequenced part of the CDR3 DNA is TGTGCCAGCAGCCCCACTGGACTAGCGGGAGTTGGGGGAGAGACC. Its translation: CASSPTGLAGVGGET. The CDR3 in its entirety is CASSPTGLAGVGGETQYF.

For this clone: The observed sequence ends 3 residues before the CDR3 terminus, with the missing tail filled in from the germline J gene. The chain couples TRBV6-2 or TRBV6-3 to TRBJ2-5; D may be TRBD2 (6 bases). The CDR3 loop spans 16 amino acids. With 2 bases removed from V and 3 bases from J, the gap between germline ends came to 16 bases. Germline V gene data show CDR1 as MNHEY and CDR2 as SVGEGT. The CDR3: CASSYPDRDFEETQYF. The sequenced part of the CDR3 DNA is TGTGCCAGCAGTTACCCGGACCGGGACTTTGAAGAGACC.

A word on this clone: The read is 3 residues too short to cover the CDR3 end, so that end is filled in from the germline J gene. V gene TRBV5-5 combines with J gene TRBJ1-2, with 10 nucleotides matching TRBD1. Per germline, CDR1 SGHKS and CDR2 YYEKEE (reference sequence). The CDR3 totals 13 residues. J gave up 7 bases and V 4 bases, and 4 bases lay outside the gene matches. The CDR3 bases that were read are TGTGCCAGCAGCACATGGACAGGGGGTGGC. Translation gives CASSTWTGGG. The full-length CDR3 reads as CASSTWTGGGYTF.

CDR3 loop: CASSFLGQGSETQYF. CDR3 DNA, as far as it was read: TGCGCCAGCAGCTTCCTGGGACAGGGTTCGGAGACC. This rearrangement joins TRBV5-1 to TRBJ2-5; TRBD1 matches at 9 bases. The read falls 3 residues short of the CDR3 end, and the missing part is taken from the germline J gene. Germline V gene lookup returns CDR1 SGHRS and CDR2 YFSETQ. The V segment lost 2 bases and the J segment 5 bases; nucleotides outside the gene matches: 7. CDR3 length: 15 amino acids. Looking up the rest from reference TRBV5-1 and TRBJ2-5 gives the full variable domain: KAGVTQTPRYLIKTRGQQVTLSCSPISGHRSVSWYQQTPGQGLQFLFEYFSETQRNKGNFPGRFSGRQFSNSRSEMNVSTLELGDSALYLCASSFLGQGSETQYFGPGTRLLVL.

Concerning this clone: The read ends 3 residues early relative to the CDR3; the germline J gene fills the gap. The rearrangement links TRBV18 to TRBJ1-2; tentatively, D is TRBD1 (6 bases). Germline CDR1 and CDR2: KGHSH and LQKENI. Trimming stripped 6 bases from V and 3 bases from J, with 11 bases between. The length of the CDR3 is 13 residues. The sequenced CDR3 bases are TGTGCCAGCTCCCCAGGGGCAGACTATGGC. Translating gives CASSPGADYG. In full, the CDR3 reads CASSPGADYGYTF.

Comments on this clone: The read ends 3 residues shy of where the CDR3 ends; the end is completed using the germline J gene. The chain combines TRBV29-1 with TRBJ2-3; 7 bases align to TRBD1. This CDR3 is built from 12 residues. V was pared by 6 bases and J by 6 bases, with 6 bases of the junction left unmatched. CDR1 and CDR2 from the germline V gene are SQVTM and ANQGSEA. CDR3 amino acids: CSVRTGLDTQYF. The part of the CDR3 DNA that was read is TGCAGCGTCAGGACAGGTTTGGATACG.

Of note for this clone: The read comes to an end 3 residues before the CDR3 does, leaving the germline J gene to fill in the end. This sequence joins TRBV19 and TRBJ2-2; 10 nucleotides match TRBD2. Per germline, CDR1 LNHDA and CDR2 SQIVND (reference sequence). CDR3 size: 15 residues. V was pared by 5 bases and J by 9 bases, with 9 bases of the junction left unmatched. CDR3 bases read: TGTGCCAGTAGTTTTAACCTAGCGGGAGTCCGGGAG. Its translation: CASSFNLAGVRE. The whole CDR3 sequence reads CASSFNLAGVRELFF.

Worth noting for this clone: The read is 3 residues too short to cover the CDR3 end, so that end is filled in from the germline J gene. V usage is TRBV20-1 and J usage is TRBJ1-2, with 10 bases lining up with TRBD1. After removal of 4 bases from V and 3 bases from J, the junction contained 5 bases not matched to a gene. The CDR3 sequence is 14 residues long. The germline CDR1 and CDR2 sequences are DFQATT and SNEGSKA (reference sequence). CDR3 bases read: TGCAGTGCTATCGACAGGGGGCGAGACTATGGC. Translated, it gives CSAIDRGRDYG. The whole CDR3 protein is CSAIDRGRDYGYTF.

As to this clone: The CDR3 end falls 3 residues outside the read, so it is completed with the germline J gene. The genes are TRBV18 and TRBJ1-1; D is unclear. CDR1 is KGHSH and CDR2 is LQKENI in the germline V gene. The CDR3 spans 12 residues. CDR3 amino acids: CASSPLRMEAFF. The sequenced CDR3 bases are TGTGCCAGCTCACCACTTAGAATGGAA.

Concerning this clone: Sequencing ends 3 residues short of the CDR3 end; the germline J gene provides the rest. V gene TRBV5-5 combines with J gene TRBJ1-5, with D maybe TRBD1 (6 bases). V was shortened by 4 bases and J by 7 bases, with 18 bases between the two germline ends. The CDR3 totals 15 residues. Germline V lookup: CDR1 SGHKS, CDR2 YYEKEE (reference sequence). This CDR3 is CASSLGGREGQPQHF. Partial CDR3 DNA: TGTGCCAGCAGCCTGGGGGGCAGGGAAGGACAGCCC.

A note on this clone: The CDR3 goes on 3 residues after the read ends, and that part is filled in from the germline J gene. The chain couples TRBV9 to TRBJ2-7, with D maybe TRBD2 (7 bases). This CDR3 is 16 amino acids long. Between the trimmed V and J ends, which lost 0 bases and 4 bases, there was a span of 17 bases. CDR1 SGDLS and CDR2 YYNGEE come from the germline V gene. The CDR3 loop reads CASSVASRGTLYEQYF. CDR3 bases read: TGTGCCAGCAGCGTAGCTTCGCGGGGGACACTTTACGAG.

Details on this clone: Read coverage stops 3 residues before the CDR3 terminus; the germline J gene supplies the remainder. The rearrangement joins TRBV4-2 to TRBJ1-2; TRBD1 matches at 11 bases. From germline, CDR1 is LGHNA and CDR2 YNFKEQ. The CDR3 has 16 amino acids. V trimming: 2 bases; J trimming: 5 bases; junction bases outside the gene matches: 7. This CDR3 is CASSQTAGTGGYGYTF. CDR3 DNA, as far as it was read: TGTGCCAGCAGCCAAACCGCCGGGACAGGGGGATATGGC.

Concerning this clone itself: The read finishes 3 residues shy of the CDR3 end, and the germline J gene is used to complete it. The rearrangement links TRBV4-2 to TRBJ1-1; 9 positions match TRBD1. The CDR3 runs 16 residues. Germline loops: CDR1 LGHNA, CDR2 YNFKEQ. V lost 0 bases, J lost 7 bases, and 9 bases stayed unmatched. The covered CDR3 bases are TGTGCCAGCAGCCAAGATGGTTCCGGGACAGGGAGTGAA. This codes for CASSQDGSGTGSE. The full CDR3 is CASSQDGSGTGSEAFF.

Comment on this clone: The read is 3 residues too short to cover the CDR3 end, so that end is filled in from the germline J gene. J is TRBJ1-1 and V is TRBV5-1; 8 positions agree with TRBD1. CDR3 size: 16 residues. The J segment lost 0 bases and the V segment lost 2 bases, leaving 6 bases of the junction unmatched. From germline, CDR1 is SGHRS and CDR2 YFSETQ. The sequenced part of the CDR3 DNA is TGCGCCAGCAGCTTCGGCAGGGGGCTGGTGAACACTGAA. It is translated as CASSFGRGLVNTE. The complete CDR3 reads CASSFGRGLVNTEAFF.

A remark on this clone: With the read ending 3 residues before the CDR3 end, the germline J gene is used to fill in that end. The chain joins TRBV5-4 to TRBJ2-1, with D maybe TRBD1 (6 bases). Germline CDR1 reads SGHNT; CDR2 reads YYREEE (reference sequence). This CDR3 has 12 amino acids. The V gene lost 6 bases and the J gene lost 5 bases, with 9 bases spanning the gap. CDR3 region: CASTQGNNEQFF. The DNA read from the CDR3 is TGTGCCAGCACCCAGGGGAACAATGAG. The full variable domain, with the rest looked up from reference TRBV5-4 and TRBJ2-1, is ETGVTQSPTHLIKTRGQQVTLRCSSQSGHNTVSWYQQALGQGPQFIFQYYREEENGRGNFPPRFSGLQFPNYSSELNVNALELDDSALYLCASTQGNNEQFFGPGTRLTVL.

For this clone: With the read ending 3 residues before the CDR3 end, the germline J gene is used to fill in that end. The gene calls are TRBV28 and TRBJ1-2; D might be TRBD1 (5 bases). Germline CDR1 is MDHEN and CDR2 is SYDVKM. Trimming pared 4 bases from V and 3 bases from J, leaving 15 bases between. This CDR3 is built from 15 residues. CDR3 bases read: TGTGCCAGCAGTTCCCAACCAACAGGTTACTATGGC. It translates to CASSSQPTGYYG. The full CDR3 protein reads CASSSQPTGYYGYTF.

To note about this clone: The sequence runs out 3 residues before the end of the CDR3; the remainder is reconstructed from the germline J gene. The chain has TRBV6-2 or TRBV6-3 and TRBJ1-5, with 10 bases fitting TRBD1. CDR3 length equals 16 residues. The germline CDR1 and CDR2 sequences are MNHEY and SVGEGT. J was trimmed by 0 bases and V by 4 bases; bases with no gene match: 3. The CDR3 DNA, read in part, is TGTGCCAGCAGTTGGGACAGGGGCTATAGCAATCAGCCC. Amino acid sequence: CASSWDRGYSNQP. The CDR3 reads in full as CASSWDRGYSNQPQHF.